These 17 T cell receptor beta chains originate from one sample sequenced in a study of T cells in Graves' hyperthyroidism and ophthalmopathy. Using RNA transcripts as the source, TCR beta CDR3 regions were amplified. First-round RT-PCR targeting the TCR CDR3 was performed with the HTBI primer set. MiXCR was run by TCRdb on the multiplex PCR reads, yielding one entry per CDR3 protein. The sample carries about 350,000 distinct CDR3 sequences, 15% to 20% recorded once. Source material: blood. The receptors were sampled from a woman aged 40 to 50 with Graves' ophthalmopathy.

This clonotype was counted a few times. This chain connects TRBV20-1 to TRBJ2-2, with TRBD2 as a possible D gene (6 bases). The CDR3 is 16 residues long. The V and J ends lost 3 bases and 1 base respectively, with 15 bases between them. The germline gives CDR1 DFQATT, CDR2 SNEGSKA (reference sequence). CDR3 region: CSASSHGGVNTGELFF. In DNA, the CDR3 is TGCAGTGCTAGTAGCCATGGCGGGGTGAACACCGGGGAGCTGTTTTTT.

This clonotype was seen ten or more times. The rearrangement joins TRBV11-2 to TRBJ2-4; tentative D call: TRBD1 (6 bases). Germline CDR1 SGHAT, CDR2 FQNNGV. The CDR3 is 15 residues long. V was shortened by 2 bases and J by 1 base, with 9 bases between the two germline ends. The CDR3 DNA follows: TGTGCCAGCAGCTTAATGGGGGCGGCCAAAAACATTCAGTACTTC. Translation: CASSLMGAAKNIQYF. The full variable domain, completed using reference TRBV11-2 and TRBJ2-4, is EAGVAQSPRYKIIEKRQSVAFWCNPISGHATLYWYQQILGQGPKLLIQFQNNGVVDDSQLPKDRFSAERLKGVDSTLKIQPAKLEDSAVYLCASSLMGAAKNIQYFGAGTRLSVL.

On this clonotype itself: Germline and junction disagree at one end, which may indicate a read error. The chain uses TRBV6-1 and TRBJ2-7, with D uncertain. Germline CDR1 and CDR2: MNHNS and SASEGT. The CDR3 covers 14 residues. The CDR3: CVSSVPHGYYEQYF. CDR3 coding DNA: TGTGTCAGCAGCGTTCCTCACGGCTACTACGAGCAGTACTTC.

This clonotype was seen many times. The chain uses TRBV30 and TRBJ1-5; tentative D call: TRBD1 (6 bases). The CDR3 sequence is 15 residues long. From germline, CDR1 is GTSNPN and CDR2 SVGIG (reference sequence). Trimming took 6 bases from V and 7 from J, leaving 22 bases between them. The CDR3 reads CACLRGETHSQPQHF. The CDR3 DNA reads TGTGCCTGCCTAAGGGGGGAAACCCACAGCCAGCCCCAGCATTTT.

In its sample, this clonotype was seen many times. V usage is TRBV28 and J usage is TRBJ2-5; 7 bases are a match to TRBD1. The CDR3 runs 14 residues. Germline CDR1 MDHEN, CDR2 SYDVKM. The ends lost 3 bases at V and 5 bases at J; junction bases unmatched: 6. This CDR3 is CASSFRQGRETQYF. CDR3 nucleotide sequence: TGTGCCAGCAGTTTTCGACAGGGAAGGGAGACCCAGTACTTC.

This clonotype was seen many times. The chain is built from TRBV2 and TRBJ2-1; 9 bases agree with TRBD1. Looked up from germline, CDR1 is SNHLY and CDR2 is FYNNEI. The CDR3 is 18 amino acids. With 2 bases clipped from V and 0 bases from J, the junction kept 8 bases outside the gene matches. CDR3 sequence: CASSEMYPGQGSYNEQFF. The CDR3 DNA reads TGTGCCAGCAGTGAAATGTACCCGGGACAGGGCTCCTACAATGAGCAGTTCTTC. The entire variable domain, with the rest obtained from reference TRBV2 and TRBJ2-1, is as follows: EPEVTQTPSHQVTQMGQEVILRCVPISNHLYFYWYRQILGQKVEFLVSFYNNEISEKSEIFDDQFSVERPDGSNFTLKIRSTKLEDSAMYFCASSEMYPGQGSYNEQFFGPGTRLTVL.

This clonotype has ten or more counts. Written as DNA, the CDR3 is TGCAGTGCTAGAGATCCACTAGCGGGAGAGCAGTACTTC. It is translated as CSARDPLAGEQYF. The rearrangement links TRBV20-1 to TRBJ2-7; 10 bases match TRBD2. The CDR3 is 13 residues long. The J segment lost 7 bases and the V segment lost 0 bases, leaving 3 bases of the junction unmatched. The germline V gene has CDR1 DFQATT and CDR2 SNEGSKA (reference sequence).

This clonotype was recorded at least ten times. This chain joins TRBV28 and TRBJ2-5; 8 bases are shared with TRBD1. The CDR3 is made up of 14 amino acids. With 5 bases clipped from V and 2 bases from J, the junction kept 4 bases outside the gene matches. CDR1 is MDHEN, CDR2 SYDVKM, per germline. CDR3 residues: CASSLDRVQETQYF. The CDR3 region has the DNA TGTGCCAGCAGTCTGGACAGGGTACAAGAGACCCAGTACTTC.

This clonotype was observed many times. The rearrangement links TRBV7-2 to TRBJ1-1; D perhaps matches TRBD1 (6 bases). Germline lookup yields CDR1 SGHTA and CDR2 FQGNSA. CDR3 length: 14 amino acids. V lost 1 base to trimming and J lost 4 bases, with 10 bases between them. The CDR3 loop reads CASSLDRAGTEAFF. The CDR3 nucleotides are TGTGCCAGCAGCTTAGACAGGGCTGGCACTGAAGCTTTCTTT.

The table lists this clonotype with many counts. The rearrangement uses TRBV6-5 and TRBJ2-7; perhaps D is TRBD1 or TRBD2 (6 bases each). From germline, CDR1 is MNHEY and CDR2 SVGAGI. V gave up 0 bases and J gave up 0 bases, with 15 bases separating them. This CDR3 comprises 17 residues. The CDR3 DNA reads as TGTGCCAGCAGTTACTCGGGGGCTCCGGGGGCCTCCTACGAGCAGTACTTC. As protein: CASSYSGAPGASYEQYF.

This clonotype was found a few times. J is TRBJ2-5 and V is TRBV6-2 or TRBV6-3, with no clear D. The CDR3 totals 14 residues. Trimming pared 4 bases from V and 4 bases from J, leaving 13 bases between. In germline, CDR1 is MNHEY, CDR2 SVGEGT. CDR3 region: CASSSPVTIETQYF. CDR3 nucleotides: TGTGCCAGCAGTTCACCGGTGACAATAGAGACCCAGTACTTC.

The chain uses TRBV6-1 and TRBJ2-4; 7 bases match TRBD2. With V trimmed by 6 bases and J by 7 bases, 9 bases remained unmatched. The CDR3 has 14 residues. The V gene's germline CDR1 is MNHNS and CDR2 SASEGT. CDR3 protein: CASSTPLGGNIQYF. CDR3 bases: TGTGCCAGCAGCACCCCGTTGGGGGGGAACATTCAGTACTTC.

This rearrangement joins TRBV2 to TRBJ2-7; 7 nucleotides match TRBD2. The J segment lost 2 bases and the V segment lost 7 bases, leaving 11 bases of the junction unmatched. Germline V CDR1 and CDR2: SNHLY, FYNNEI. CDR3 length: 15 residues. Here the CDR3 reads CASTRAAGETYEQYF. In nucleotides, the CDR3 is TGTGCCAGCACCCGAGCGGCGGGGGAGACCTACGAGCAGTACTTC.

V usage is TRBV6-2 or TRBV6-3 and J usage is TRBJ1-3; D remains unclear. CDR1 and CDR2 (germline): MNHEY, SVGEGT. This CDR3 has 14 residues. V lost 2 bases to trimming and J lost 1 base, with 6 bases between them. DNA of the CDR3: TGTGCCAGCAGTTACATAGTGTCTGGAAACACCATATATTTT. Translation gives CASSYIVSGNTIYF.

This clonotype was seen repeatedly, ten times or more. The chain joins TRBV11-2 to TRBJ2-7; D ambiguous. The germline V gene encodes CDR1 SGHAT and CDR2 FQNNGV. CDR3 size: 13 residues. Trimming shortened V by 0 bases and J by 5 bases, and 8 bases separated the two germline ends. In nucleotides, the CDR3 is TGTGCCAGCAGCTTAGAGGGCAACCACGAGCAGTACTTC. It translates to CASSLEGNHEQYF.

This clonotype showed up just a few times. The chain carries TRBV9 and TRBJ1-2, with TRBD1 as a possible D gene (5 bases). The CDR3 consists of 15 residues. The V end lost 1 base, the J end lost 3 bases, and 13 bases lay between the germline ends. Germline V CDR1 and CDR2: SGDLS, YYNGEE. CDR3 residues: CASSVQGGEDYGYTF. Written as DNA, the CDR3 is TGTGCCAGCAGCGTACAAGGAGGGGAGGACTATGGCTACACCTTC.

The chain links TRBV30 to TRBJ2-7, with 7 bases aligning to TRBD1. The CDR3 extends over 14 amino acids. The junction had 13 bases not matched to a gene; V was cut back by 2 bases and J by 9 bases. Germline assignment: CDR1 GTSNPN and CDR2 SVGIG (reference sequence). In DNA, the CDR3 is TGTGCCTGGAGTCTCGGGGACAGAAGAGCGCGGCAGTACTTC. This encodes CAWSLGDRRARQYF.